This TCR beta chain derives from a study of blood T cell repertoires in COVID-19. This table comes from immunoSEQ multiplex PCR, and its TCRdb copy is limited to in-frame clones, with some not included. The top ten hold roughly 45% of the sample, which has tens of thousands of clones, around 79% seen once. CDR1 and CDR2 (germline): MDHEN, SYDVKM. This CDR3 is 14 amino acids long. Trimming stripped 10 bases from V and 9 bases from J, with 24 bases between. This TCR was recovered from a man between 65 and 85 years old with active or convalescent COVID-19. The V gene is TRBV28, the J gene TRBJ1-1, with a tentative D call TRBD1 (6 bases). The sample taken for sequencing was peripheral blood. CDR3 sequence (DNA): TGTGCCACCTTCTTTGGGGCAGGGGCCCTGCAAGCTTTCTTT. This translates into CATFFGAGALQAFF.